The 8 T cell receptor beta chains below were found in one sample sequenced in a study of control samples from healthy donors and cancer patients. Sequenced by immunoSEQ multiplex PCR; TCRdb stores in-frame clones only, minus some. The sample consists of under 150,000 clones, roughly 92% of them appearing once. Input material: blood. The receptors here all came from a man aged 30 to 39 in good health.

The chain links TRBV5-1 to TRBJ2-7, with D perhaps TRBD2 (5 bases). Germline V lookup: CDR1 SGHRS, CDR2 YFSETQ. The CDR3 runs 14 residues. Trimming left V 2 bases short and J 6 bases short, with 15 bases between. The CDR3 sequence is CASSFGGLGSEQYV. The CDR3 DNA follows: TGCGCCAGCAGCTTCGGAGGTCTGGGGTCCGAGCAGTACGTC.

This chain joins TRBV19 and TRBJ1-3; D is unclear. Between the trimmed V and J ends, which lost 5 bases and 0 bases, there was a span of 8 bases. The CDR3 contains 14 residues. CDR1 is LNHDA and CDR2 is SQIVND in the germline V gene (reference sequence). In DNA, the CDR3 is TGTGCCAGTAGTCAGGACGCCTCTGGAAACACCATATATTTT. Its protein product is CASSQDASGNTIYF.

In its sample, this clone was seen once. The CDR3 coding sequence is TGTGCCTGGAGTGTACAAGGGTCATTAGGCGAAAAACTGTTTTTT. This sequence encodes CAWSVQGSLGEKLFF. The rearrangement uses TRBV30 and TRBJ1-4; D remains unclear. The CDR3 extends over 15 amino acids. V lost 0 bases to trimming and J lost 8 bases, with 16 bases between them. Germline-derived CDR1 and CDR2 are GTSNPN and SVGIG (reference sequence).

The rearrangement uses TRBV18 and TRBJ1-2; D gene uncertain. Germline V lookup: CDR1 KGHSH, CDR2 LQKENI. The germline V and J ends were trimmed by 4 bases and 6 bases, with 15 bases remaining between them. The CDR3 is 14 residues long. The DNA of the CDR3 is TGTGCCAGCTCACAGGCAACGGTCAGCAATGGCTACACCTTC. Translated, it gives CASSQATVSNGYTF.

V is TRBV28 and J is TRBJ2-1; no firm D call. Germline CDR1 is MDHEN and CDR2 is SYDVKM. The V end lost 3 bases, the J end lost 9 bases, and 15 bases lay between the germline ends. The CDR3 sequence is 14 residues long. The CDR3 sequence: CASSLVGKQGEQFF. The CDR3 nucleotides read TGTGCCAGCAGTTTGGTAGGGAAGCAAGGTGAGCAGTTCTTC.

There are a few counts of this clone. The chain joins TRBV11-2 to TRBJ1-1; D uncertain. V lost 1 base to trimming and J lost 4 bases, with 10 bases between them. CDR1 SGHAT and CDR2 FQNNGV come from the germline V gene. The CDR3 loop spans 14 amino acids. CDR3: CASSLGGLGTEAFF. The CDR3 coding sequence is TGTGCCAGCAGCTTAGGAGGGTTGGGCACTGAAGCTTTCTTT.

CDR3: CASSALPGITYEQYF. The DNA for the CDR3 is TGTGCCAGCAGCGCCCTCCCCGGTATTACCTACGAGCAGTACTTC. J is TRBJ2-7 and V is TRBV21-1; the table gives TRBD2 as D, unverified against the DNA. TRBV21-1 is recorded as a pseudogene. The CDR3 runs to 15 residues.

CDR3 in amino acids: CATSDQKDLQETQYF. CDR3 coding DNA: TGTGCCACCAGTGACCAAAAGGACCTCCAAGAGACCCAGTACTTC. The gene calls are TRBV24-1 and TRBJ2-5; D is unresolved. Germline V gives CDR1 KGHDR, CDR2 SFDVKD. This CDR3 is built from 15 residues. The V and J ends lost 4 bases and 1 base respectively, with 12 bases between them.